Described below is a single T cell receptor beta chain sequence and its context. The antigen remains undetermined. Profiled with immunoSEQ multiplex PCR; TCRdb holds only in-frame clones, not every one. Of around 52,000 clones in the sample, about three quarters were seen once. CDR1 SGHDT and CDR2 YYEEEE come from the germline V gene. This CDR3 comprises 16 residues. The V gene end was trimmed by 6 bases and the J gene end by 4 bases; junction bases not matched to a gene: 9. Time point specified: week 5, during vaccination. Vaccine doses each comprised 300 ug of mutant IDH1 20-mer peptide, with topical imiquimod. These data come from a study of a mutant IDH1 vaccine in newly diagnosed glioma. Study overall: Eight vaccinations went to patients in weeks 1, 3, 5, 7, 11, 15, 19, 23. Once 4-6 weeks had passed after radiotherapy alone, vaccination started, or it started with temozolomide cycles. Study observations and caveats: Detectable vaccine-induced immune responses arose in around 92% of patients.

The sequence derives from a woman aged 35 to 49 with glioma. The sequencing here drew on PBMCs, taken from a glioma patient whose treatment included an IDH1 peptide vaccine. The genes are TRBV5-6 and TRBJ2-7, with 14 bases that match TRBD2. The CDR3 nucleotides are TGTGCCAGCACCCGGACTAGCGGGGGGTTGCTTTACGAGCAGTACTTC. Translated, it gives CASTRTSGGLLYEQYF.